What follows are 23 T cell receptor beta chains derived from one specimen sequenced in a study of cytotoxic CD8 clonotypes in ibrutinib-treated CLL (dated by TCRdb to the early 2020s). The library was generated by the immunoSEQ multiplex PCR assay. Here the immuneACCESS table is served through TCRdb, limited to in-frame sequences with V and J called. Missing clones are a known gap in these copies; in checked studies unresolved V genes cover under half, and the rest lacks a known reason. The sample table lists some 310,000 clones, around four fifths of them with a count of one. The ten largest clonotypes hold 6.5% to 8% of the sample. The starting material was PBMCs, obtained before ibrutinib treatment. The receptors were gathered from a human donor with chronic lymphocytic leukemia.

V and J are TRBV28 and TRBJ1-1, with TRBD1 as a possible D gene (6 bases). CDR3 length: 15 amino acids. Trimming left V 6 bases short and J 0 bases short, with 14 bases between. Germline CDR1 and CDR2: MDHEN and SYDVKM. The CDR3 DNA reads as TGTGCCAGCAGAGGCAGGGGACTAATGAACACTGAAGCTTTCTTT. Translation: CASRGRGLMNTEAFF.

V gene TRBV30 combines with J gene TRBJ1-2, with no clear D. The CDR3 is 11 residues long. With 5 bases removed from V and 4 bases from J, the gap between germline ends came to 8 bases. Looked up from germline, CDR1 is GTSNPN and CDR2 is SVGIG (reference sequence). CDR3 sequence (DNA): TGTGCCTGGGCCACGTTCTATGGCTACACCTTC. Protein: CAWATFYGYTF.

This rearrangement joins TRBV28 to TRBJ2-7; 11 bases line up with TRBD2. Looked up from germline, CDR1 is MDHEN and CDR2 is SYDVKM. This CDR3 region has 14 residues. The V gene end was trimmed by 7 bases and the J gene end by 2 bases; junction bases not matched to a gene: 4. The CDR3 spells CASKIAGGPYEQYF. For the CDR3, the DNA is TGTGCCAGCAAAATAGCGGGAGGGCCCTACGAGCAGTACTTC. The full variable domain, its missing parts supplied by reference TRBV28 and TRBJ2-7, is DVKVTQSSRYLVKRTGEKVFLECVQDMDHENMFWYRQDPGLGLRLIYFSYDVKMKEKGDIPEGYSVSREKKERFSLILESASTNQTSMYLCASKIAGGPYEQYFGPGTRLTVT.

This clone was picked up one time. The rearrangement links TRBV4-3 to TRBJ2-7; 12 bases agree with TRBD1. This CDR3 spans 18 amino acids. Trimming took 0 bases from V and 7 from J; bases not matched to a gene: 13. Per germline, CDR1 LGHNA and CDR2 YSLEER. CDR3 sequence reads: CASSQEASPGQGAFEQYF. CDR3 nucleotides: TGCGCCAGCAGCCAAGAAGCCTCGCCGGGACAGGGGGCGTTTGAGCAGTACTTC.

For the CDR3, the DNA is TGTGCCAGCAGCTTAGCGATCGGGACTAGCGGTACCATAAACGAGCAGTACTTC. Protein product: CASSLAIGTSGTINEQYF. This rearrangement joins TRBV7-2 to TRBJ2-7; 11 nucleotides agree with TRBD2. Germline values: CDR1 SGHTA, CDR2 FQGNSA. The CDR3 is made up of 18 amino acids. The J segment lost 5 bases and the V segment lost 0 bases, leaving 12 bases of the junction unmatched.

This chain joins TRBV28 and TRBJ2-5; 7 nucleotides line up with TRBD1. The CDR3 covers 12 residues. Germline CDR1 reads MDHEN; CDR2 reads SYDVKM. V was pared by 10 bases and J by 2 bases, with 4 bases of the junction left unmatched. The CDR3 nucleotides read TGTGCCACCTGGGACAGTCAAGAGACCCAGTACTTC. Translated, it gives CATWDSQETQYF.

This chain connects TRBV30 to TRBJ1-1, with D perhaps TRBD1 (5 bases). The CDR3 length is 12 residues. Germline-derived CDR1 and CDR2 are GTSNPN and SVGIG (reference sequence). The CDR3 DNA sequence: TGTGCGACGATGGGGATGGGGGCTGAAGCTTTCTTT. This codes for CATMGMGAEAFF.

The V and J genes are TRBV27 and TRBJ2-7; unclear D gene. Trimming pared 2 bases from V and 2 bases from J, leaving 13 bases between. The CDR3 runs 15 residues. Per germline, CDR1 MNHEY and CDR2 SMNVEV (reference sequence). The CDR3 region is CASSLISGPPYEQYF. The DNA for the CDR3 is TGTGCCAGCAGTTTAATATCAGGCCCCCCCTACGAGCAGTACTTC.

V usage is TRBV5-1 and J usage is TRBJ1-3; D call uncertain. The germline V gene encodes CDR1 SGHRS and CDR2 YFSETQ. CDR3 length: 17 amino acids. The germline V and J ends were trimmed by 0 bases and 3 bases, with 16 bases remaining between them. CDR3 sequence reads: CASSLGVGSPIGNTIYF. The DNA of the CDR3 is TGCGCCAGCAGCTTGGGAGTAGGTTCGCCCATTGGAAACACCATATATTTT.

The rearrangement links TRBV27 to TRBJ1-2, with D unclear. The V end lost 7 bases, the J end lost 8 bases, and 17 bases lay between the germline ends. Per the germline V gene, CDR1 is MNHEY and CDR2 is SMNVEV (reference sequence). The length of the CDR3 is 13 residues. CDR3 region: CASKPSQRLGYTF. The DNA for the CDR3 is TGTGCCAGCAAACCCTCCCAGCGATTGGGCTACACCTTC.

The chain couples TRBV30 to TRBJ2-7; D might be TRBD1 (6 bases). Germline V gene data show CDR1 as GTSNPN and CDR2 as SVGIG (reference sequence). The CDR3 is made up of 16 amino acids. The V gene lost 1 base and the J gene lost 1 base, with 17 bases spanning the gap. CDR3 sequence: CAWSGRWIQGSYEQYF. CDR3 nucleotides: TGTGCCTGGAGTGGCCGCTGGATCCAGGGGTCCTACGAGCAGTACTTC.

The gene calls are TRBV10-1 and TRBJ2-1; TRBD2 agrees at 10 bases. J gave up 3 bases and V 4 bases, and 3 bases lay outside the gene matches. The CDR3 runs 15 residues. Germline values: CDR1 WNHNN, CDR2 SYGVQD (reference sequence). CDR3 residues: CASSGSGRDYNEQFF. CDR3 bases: TGCGCCAGCAGTGGAAGCGGGAGGGACTACAATGAGCAGTTCTTC.

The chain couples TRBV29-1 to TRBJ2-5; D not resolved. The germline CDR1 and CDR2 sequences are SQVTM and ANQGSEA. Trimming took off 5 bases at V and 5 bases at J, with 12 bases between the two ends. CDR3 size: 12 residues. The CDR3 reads CSVLTPGETQYF. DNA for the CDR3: TGCAGCGTTCTTACCCCCGGGGAGACCCAGTACTTC. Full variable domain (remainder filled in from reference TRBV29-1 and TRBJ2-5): SAVISQKPSRDICQRGTSLTIQCQVDSQVTMMFWYRQQPGQSLTLIATANQGSEATYESGFVIDKFPISRPNLTFSTLTVSNMSPEDSSIYLCSVLTPGETQYFGPGTRLLVL.

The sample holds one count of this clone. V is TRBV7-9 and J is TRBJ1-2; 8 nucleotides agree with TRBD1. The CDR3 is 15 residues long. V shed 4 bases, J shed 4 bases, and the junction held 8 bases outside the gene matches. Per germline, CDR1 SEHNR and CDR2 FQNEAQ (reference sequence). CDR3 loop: CASSSTGQAPYGYTF. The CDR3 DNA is TGTGCCAGCAGCTCAACGGGACAGGCCCCCTATGGCTACACCTTC.

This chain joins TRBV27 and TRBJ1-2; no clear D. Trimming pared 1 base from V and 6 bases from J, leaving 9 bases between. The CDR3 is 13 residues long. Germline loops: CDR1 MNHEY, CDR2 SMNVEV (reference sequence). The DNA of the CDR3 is TGTGCCAGCAGTTTATATTACGGGAATGGCTACACCTTC. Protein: CASSLYYGNGYTF.

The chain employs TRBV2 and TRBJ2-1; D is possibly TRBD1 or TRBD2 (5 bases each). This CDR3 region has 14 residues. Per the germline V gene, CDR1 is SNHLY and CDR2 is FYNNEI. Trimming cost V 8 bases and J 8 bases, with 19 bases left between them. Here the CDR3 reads CASSETTEGYEQFF. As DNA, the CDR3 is TGTGCCAGCTCAGAGACAACCGAGGGGTATGAGCAGTTCTTC. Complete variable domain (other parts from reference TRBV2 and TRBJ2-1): EPEVTQTPSHQVTQMGQEVILRCVPISNHLYFYWYRQILGQKVEFLVSFYNNEISEKSEIFDDQFSVERPDGSNFTLKIRSTKLEDSAMYFCASSETTEGYEQFFGPGTRLTVL.

The chain's CDR3 is CAWSIGPNEQFF. CDR3 nucleotides: TGTGCCTGGAGTATAGGTCCTAATGAGCAGTTCTTC. The chain employs TRBV30 and TRBJ2-1; D not resolved. Per germline, CDR1 GTSNPN and CDR2 SVGIG (reference sequence). The CDR3 spans 12 residues. The V end lost 2 bases, the J end lost 7 bases, and 9 bases lay between the germline ends.

The CDR3 protein is CASSQGLTGAYNEQFF. The CDR3 nucleotides are TGCGCCAGCAGCCAAGGGTTGACAGGGGCCTACAATGAGCAGTTCTTC. V usage is TRBV4-3 and J usage is TRBJ2-1; 8 bases match TRBD1. Germline V gene data show CDR1 as LGHNA and CDR2 as YSLEER. The J segment lost 2 bases and the V segment lost 1 base, leaving 4 bases of the junction unmatched. The CDR3 runs 16 residues.

Here the CDR3 DNA reads TGTGCCTGGAGTCCCGGACTGGGGGAGCAGTACTTC. This translates into CAWSPGLGEQYF. The chain carries TRBV30 and TRBJ2-7; tentatively, D is TRBD2 (5 bases). There are 12 residues in the CDR3. Germline V gene sequence: CDR1 GTSNPN, CDR2 SVGIG (reference sequence). V was trimmed by 2 bases and J by 7 bases, leaving 12 bases between them.

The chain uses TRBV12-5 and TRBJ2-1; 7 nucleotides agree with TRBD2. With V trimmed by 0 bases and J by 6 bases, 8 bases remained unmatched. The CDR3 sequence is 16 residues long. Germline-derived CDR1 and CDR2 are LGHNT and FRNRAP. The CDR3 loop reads CASGLVRTSIPNEQFF. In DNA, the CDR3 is TGTGCTAGTGGTTTGGTCCGGACTAGTATCCCCAATGAGCAGTTCTTC.

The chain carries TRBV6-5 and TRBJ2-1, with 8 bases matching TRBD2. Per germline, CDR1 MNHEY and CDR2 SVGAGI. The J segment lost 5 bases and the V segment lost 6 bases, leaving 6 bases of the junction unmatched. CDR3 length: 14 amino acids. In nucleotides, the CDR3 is TGTGCCAGCAGGAGACTAGCGACAAACAATGAGCAGTTCTTC. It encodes CASRRLATNNEQFF.

The CDR3 nucleotides read TGTGCCAGTAGTATGTGGACCTCCTACGAGCAGTACTTC. It translates to CASSMWTSYEQYF. This chain uses TRBV19 with TRBJ2-7; the D is unclear. With 3 bases removed from V and 0 bases from J, the gap between germline ends came to 6 bases. Germline V gene data show CDR1 as LNHDA and CDR2 as SQIVND (reference sequence). The CDR3 length is 13 residues.

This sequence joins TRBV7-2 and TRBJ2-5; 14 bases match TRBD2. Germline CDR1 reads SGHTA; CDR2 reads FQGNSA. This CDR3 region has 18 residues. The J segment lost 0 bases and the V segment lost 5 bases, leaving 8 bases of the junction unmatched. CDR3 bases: TGTGCCAGCAGCCGGGGACTAGCGGGAGTGGGGTACCAAGAGACCCAGTACTTC. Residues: CASSRGLAGVGYQETQYF.